One T cell receptor (beta chain) is described in this entry. Amplification targeted the TCR beta CDR3 regions, with RNA transcripts as the source material. Second-round multiplex PCR followed a first-round RT-PCR using HTBI primers. Via MiXCR, TCRdb re-called the multiplex PCR reads, giving one row per CDR3 protein. This table has about 210,000 distinct CDR3 sequences, 25% to 35% appearing once. The data originate from a study of Graves' ophthalmopathy and Graves' hyperthyroidism. Germline V gene data show CDR1 as MGHDK and CDR2 as SYGVNS. The CDR3 sequence is 15 residues long. Deletions cut 7 bases from V and 1 base from J, with 14 bases between.

Sequencing was done on a sample of peripheral blood. The J gene is TRBJ1-5, the V gene TRBV25-1; possible D gene TRBD1, 6 bases. The TCR originated in a man in his forties or fifties with Graves' ophthalmopathy. The CDR3 DNA follows: TGTGCCAGCACCCCTCCGGGGGCAAGCAATCAGCCCCAGCATTTT. This encodes CASTPPGASNQPQHF.